These 29 T cell receptor beta chains were all obtained from the same sample, sequenced in a study of cytomegalovirus exposure and HLA in healthy donors. The PCR had 60 Vbeta and 13 Jbeta primers. The repertoire was sequenced with immunoSEQ multiplex PCR; TCRdb's copy has only in-frame clones and lacks some. This sample has about 180,000 clones, with approximately 78% found just once. Sequenced: PBMCs. The receptors shown here come from a woman in her forties or fifties in good health and CMV-seropositive.

This chain connects TRBV11-1 to TRBJ1-2; TRBD1 aligns across 7 bases. The CDR3 consists of 13 residues. V lost 5 bases and J lost 4; bases outside the gene matches: 4. Germline assignment: CDR1 SGHAT and CDR2 FQDESV (reference sequence). The CDR3 DNA is TGTGCCAGCAGCCCCGGGACAGTCTATGGCTACACCTTC. This gives the protein CASSPGTVYGYTF.

The chain employs TRBV5-1 and TRBJ2-7; possibly TRBD1 for D (5 bases). The germline V gene encodes CDR1 SGHRS and CDR2 YFSETQ. Trimming pared 4 bases from V and 0 bases from J, leaving 11 bases between. The CDR3 totals 14 residues. The chain's CDR3 is CASSEQAHSYEQYF. For the CDR3, the DNA is TGCGCCAGCAGCGAACAGGCCCACTCCTACGAGCAGTACTTC.

The chain links TRBV7-8 to TRBJ2-2, with 11 bases lining up with TRBD2. CDR1 is SGHVS, CDR2 FQNEAQ, per germline. CDR3 length equals 15 residues. V was clipped by 5 bases and J by 6 bases; unmatched bases: 5. The CDR3 reads CASSVSGGAAGELFF. The DNA for the CDR3 is TGTGCCAGCAGCGTTAGCGGGGGGGCAGCCGGGGAGCTGTTTTTT.

The gene calls are TRBV7-9 and TRBJ2-3; possible D gene TRBD2, 6 bases. The V gene lost 3 bases and the J gene lost 0 bases, with 7 bases spanning the gap. The germline V gene has CDR1 SEHNR and CDR2 FQNEAQ (reference sequence). The CDR3 is 14 amino acids. Here the CDR3 DNA reads TGTGCCAGCAGCTTTAGCGGAAGCACAGATACGCAGTATTTT. Its translation: CASSFSGSTDTQYF.

This clone was recorded a few times. This sequence joins TRBV21-1 and TRBJ1-1. TRBV21-1 is marked as a pseudogene. The CDR3 is 17 amino acids. CDR3 residues: CASSTPDFRIVRTEAFF. The DNA of the CDR3 is TGTGCCAGCAGTACGCCGGACTTTAGAATAGTACGCACTGAAGCTTTCTTT.

The CDR3: CAAEDRNTDTQYF. The CDR3 coding sequence is TGTGCCGCCGAGGACAGGAACACAGATACGCAGTATTTT. J is TRBJ2-3 and V is TRBV6-5; 7 bases fit TRBD1. J lost 2 bases, V lost 11 bases, and 7 bases had no gene match. This CDR3 is 13 amino acids long. Per the germline V gene, CDR1 is MNHEY and CDR2 is SVGAGI.

The gene calls are TRBV15 and TRBJ1-5, with TRBD1 identical over 9 bases. The CDR3 loop spans 19 amino acids. Germline assignment: CDR1 LNHNV and CDR2 YYDKDF (reference sequence). V was clipped by 5 bases and J by 0 bases; unmatched bases: 14. Here the CDR3 DNA reads TGTGCCACCAGCGAACAAGGAGGGACAGGGTCATATAGCAATCAGCCCCAGCATTTT. This encodes CATSEQGGTGSYSNQPQHF.

The gene calls are TRBV9 and TRBJ2-5; 8 bases align to TRBD2. J lost 3 bases, V lost 0 bases, and 4 bases had no gene match. Germline V CDR1 and CDR2: SGDLS, YYNGEE. The CDR3 extends over 15 amino acids. The CDR3 DNA reads TGTGCCAGCAGCGTAGTACCGGGGGGGGAAGAGACCCAGTACTTC. Protein sequence: CASSVVPGGEETQYF.

The chain uses TRBV27 and TRBJ2-6; D ambiguous. Germline V gene data show CDR1 as MNHEY and CDR2 as SMNVEV (reference sequence). The CDR3 covers 13 residues. V was cut by 10 bases and J by 0 bases, with 7 bases left in between. The CDR3 bases are TGTGCCACCAGGTACTCTGGGGCCAACGTCCTGACTTTC. Its protein product is CATRYSGANVLTF.

This chain connects TRBV23-1 to TRBJ2-7; D possibly corresponds to TRBD1 (6 bases). TRBV23-1 is classed as an ORF, of uncertain function. Trimming took 2 bases from V and 2 from J, leaving 13 bases between them. The CDR3 is made up of 15 amino acids. The CDR3 sequence: CASSQMVGQPYEQYF. CDR3 in DNA: TGCGCCAGCAGTCAAATGGTTGGACAGCCCTACGAGCAGTACTTC.

This clone was seen more than once but under ten times. The genes are TRBV30 and TRBJ2-1; D unclear. The CDR3 extends over 13 amino acids. Germline V gene data show CDR1 as GTSNPN and CDR2 as SVGIG (reference sequence). Trimming removed 4 bases at V and 0 bases at J, with 7 bases between. This CDR3 reads CAWKRSSYNEQFF. The CDR3 nucleotides are TGTGCCTGGAAACGTAGCTCCTACAATGAGCAGTTCTTC.

The chain carries TRBV5-1 and TRBJ2-1; 13 bases align to TRBD2. V lost 0 bases to trimming and J lost 0 bases; unmatched junction nucleotides: 9. This CDR3 is built from 20 residues. From germline, CDR1 is SGHRS and CDR2 YFSETQ. CDR3 sequence reads: CASSLGWTSGGRSSYNEQFF. DNA of the CDR3: TGCGCCAGCAGCTTGGGATGGACTAGCGGGGGCCGGAGCTCCTACAATGAGCAGTTCTTC.

The genes are TRBV4-1 and TRBJ2-5; 11 bases line up with TRBD2. Germline V lookup: CDR1 MGHRA, CDR2 YSYEKL. The CDR3 contains 21 residues. With 0 bases clipped from V and 4 bases from J, the junction kept 19 bases outside the gene matches. CDR3 coding DNA: TGCGCCAGCAGCCAAGATCCGGGCAGGGGTCGGATAGCGGGGGGGGTAGAGACCCAGTACTTC. Translation gives CASSQDPGRGRIAGGVETQYF.

This clone was observed a handful of times. The chain uses TRBV27 and TRBJ1-1; TRBD1 is a possible D gene (6 bases). The CDR3 length is 13 residues. V lost 5 bases to trimming and J lost 6 bases, with 13 bases between them. In germline, CDR1 is MNHEY, CDR2 SMNVEV (reference sequence). The CDR3 loop reads CASSPRTAPEAFF. The CDR3 region has the DNA TGTGCCAGCAGTCCCCGGACAGCACCTGAAGCTTTCTTT.

The chain links TRBV12-5 to TRBJ2-5; D gene ambiguous. Germline lookup yields CDR1 LGHNT and CDR2 FRNRAP. The CDR3 covers 13 residues. Trimming left V 7 bases short and J 1 base short, with 10 bases between. CDR3 in DNA: TGTGCTAGTGCCCACTACTCCCAAGAGACCCAGTACTTC. It translates to CASAHYSQETQYF.

This clone was counted between two and nine times. The rearrangement links TRBV2 to TRBJ2-1; 11 bases agree with TRBD2. The CDR3 length is 17 residues. The junction had 13 bases not matched to a gene; V was cut back by 4 bases and J by 8 bases. In germline, CDR1 is SNHLY, CDR2 FYNNEI. The CDR3 region has the DNA TGTGCCAGCAGTGTCCCGTTTACTAGCGGGGGTTCGGATGAGCAGTTCTTC. This codes for CASSVPFTSGGSDEQFF.

The chain links TRBV7-3 to TRBJ1-1, with D hard to call. V was trimmed by 3 bases and J by 0 bases, leaving 5 bases between them. Germline CDR1 reads SGHTA; CDR2 reads FQGTGA. CDR3 length equals 13 residues. CDR3 region: CASSLRMNTEAFF. DNA for the CDR3: TGTGCCAGCAGCTTGAGGATGAACACTGAAGCTTTCTTT.

In DNA, the CDR3 is TGTGCCAGCAGTTACTCGTATAGGACAGCTAATGAGCAGTTCTTC. Translating it yields CASSYSYRTANEQFF. This rearrangement joins TRBV6-6 to TRBJ2-1, with D tentatively TRBD1 (6 bases). CDR3 length equals 15 residues. The germline V and J ends were trimmed by 0 bases and 7 bases, with 13 bases remaining between them. In germline, CDR1 is MNHNY, CDR2 SVGAGI (reference sequence).

The chain has TRBV4-1 and TRBJ2-2, with 7 bases matching TRBD2. From germline, CDR1 is MGHRA and CDR2 YSYEKL. The CDR3 contains 19 residues. Trimming at V came to 0 bases and at J to 0 bases, leaving 10 bases not matched to a gene. The CDR3 coding sequence is TGCGCCAGCAGCCAAGAAAGGGTGGGGACTACCGCGAACACCGGGGAGCTGTTTTTT. It yields the protein CASSQERVGTTANTGELFF.

The CDR3 DNA sequence: TGTGCCTGGAGTGTAAGTAGAAGGACTAGCTCCTACAATGAGCAGTTCTTC. Amino acids: CAWSVSRRTSSYNEQFF. The V and J genes are TRBV30 and TRBJ2-1; 7 nucleotides agree with TRBD2. J gave up 0 bases and V 0 bases, and 8 bases lay outside the gene matches. This CDR3 region has 17 residues. Germline V CDR1 and CDR2: GTSNPN, SVGIG (reference sequence).

V gene TRBV7-9 combines with J gene TRBJ2-2, with D unclear. This CDR3 spans 12 amino acids. V dropped 4 bases and J dropped 7 bases, with 7 bases sitting between them. Germline assignment: CDR1 SEHNR and CDR2 FQNEAQ (reference sequence). The CDR3 nucleotides read TGTGCCAGCAGCTCCACTTTCGGGGAGCTGTTTTTT. The encoded protein is CASSSTFGELFF.

The chain carries TRBV15 and TRBJ1-2, with TRBD1 identical over 8 bases. This CDR3 contains 15 residues. The junction had 4 bases not matched to a gene; V was cut back by 0 bases and J by 4 bases. Germline CDR1 reads LNHNV; CDR2 reads YYDKDF (reference sequence). The CDR3 coding sequence is TGTGCCACCAGCAGAGATTATGGGACAGGCTATGGCTACACCTTC. Amino acid sequence: CATSRDYGTGYGYTF.

The J gene is TRBJ1-5, the V gene TRBV2; tentative D call: TRBD1 (6 bases). CDR1 and CDR2 (germline): SNHLY, FYNNEI. V gave up 3 bases and J gave up 4 bases, with 7 bases separating them. CDR3 size: 13 residues. CDR3 coding DNA: TGTGCCAGCAGTGAGGACAGAAATCAGCCCCAGCATTTT. Encoded protein: CASSEDRNQPQHF.

The CDR3 is CASLAPSYEQYF. The DNA for the CDR3 is TGTGCCAGTCTGGCCCCTTCCTACGAGCAGTACTTC. This rearrangement joins TRBV5-5 to TRBJ2-7; D is unclear. The length of the CDR3 is 12 residues. Trimming pared 8 bases from V and 1 base from J, leaving 10 bases between. The V gene's germline CDR1 is SGHKS and CDR2 YYEKEE (reference sequence). Based on the CDR3 plus reference TRBV5-5 and TRBJ2-7, the full variable domain is DAGVTQSPTHLIKTRGQQVTLRCSPISGHKSVSWYQQVLGQGPQFIFQYYEKEERGRGNFPDRFSARQFPNYSSELNVNALLLGDSALYLCASLAPSYEQYFGPGTRLTVT.

The chain is built from TRBV29-1 and TRBJ1-1; D unresolved. Germline V lookup: CDR1 SQVTM, CDR2 ANQGSEA. The length of the CDR3 is 12 residues. V was shortened by 7 bases and J by 2 bases, with 11 bases between the two germline ends. Here the CDR3 reads CSALGGNTEAFF. CDR3 sequence (DNA): TGCAGCGCTCTGGGAGGCAACACTGAAGCTTTCTTT.

V usage is TRBV2 and J usage is TRBJ2-2; 7 nucleotides align to TRBD1. CDR1 is SNHLY, CDR2 FYNNEI, per germline. This CDR3 comprises 15 residues. After removal of 8 bases from V and 3 bases from J, the junction contained 9 bases not matched to a gene. The CDR3 nucleotides read TGTGCCAGCCAGTTGGACAGGTCTTACACCGGGGAGCTGTTTTTT. Encoded protein: CASQLDRSYTGELFF.

This sequence joins TRBV19 and TRBJ1-2, with unresolved D. The CDR3 runs 15 residues. V lost 7 bases, J lost 0 bases, and 15 bases lay in between. Per germline, CDR1 LNHDA and CDR2 SQIVND (reference sequence). The CDR3 reads CASKGSGSSNYGYTF. Here the CDR3 DNA reads TGTGCCAGTAAAGGCAGTGGGAGCTCTAACTATGGCTACACCTTC.

This sequence joins TRBV18 and TRBJ2-5; perhaps TRBD1 as D (5 bases). This CDR3 is built from 15 residues. V was pared by 3 bases and J by 4 bases, with 15 bases between. CDR1 is KGHSH, CDR2 LQKENI, per germline. This CDR3 reads CASSPNQGSRETQYF. CDR3 in DNA: TGTGCCAGCTCACCCAACCAGGGTTCGCGAGAGACCCAGTACTTC.

Regarding this clone: Its ends do not fully match the called genes, so a read error is possible. V and J are TRBV7-9 and TRBJ2-2; maybe TRBD1 (6 bases). This CDR3 is built from 14 residues. The germline CDR1 and CDR2 sequences are SEHNR and FQNEAQ (reference sequence). CDR3 region: CSSSLVGGTGELFF. DNA of the CDR3: TGTTCCAGCAGTCTAGTAGGGGGAACCGGGGAGCTGTTTTTT.